This T cell receptor beta chain appears in the sequencing data of a study of blood T cell repertoires in COVID-19. Study summary: Samples representing acute and convalescent COVID-19 were sourced from the United States, Italy and Spain. Sample material is recorded as cDNA or gDNA derived from T cells, B-cell-depleted T cells, or PBMCs.

In the original analysis: Reference gene primers were amplified, and this amplification served to estimate nucleated cell counts. Method: immunoSEQ multiplex PCR; TCRdb's copy keeps in-frame clones and lacks some. That table gives V, J and clone size, and the DNA gave D and trimming. The table lists about 34,000 clones, over 60% of them singletons. The length of the CDR3 is 15 residues. The germline V gene encodes CDR1 SGHVS and CDR2 FQNEAQ. Trimming removed 5 bases at V and 0 bases at J, with 13 bases between. The sequencing input was peripheral blood. The chain links TRBV7-8 to TRBJ1-2; D is perhaps TRBD1 (6 bases). This clonotype was obtained from a human donor in a cohort sampled during active COVID-19. CDR3 residues: CASSHRDKSNYGYTF. In DNA form, the CDR3 reads TGTGCCAGCAGCCACCGGGACAAATCTAACTATGGCTACACCTTC.